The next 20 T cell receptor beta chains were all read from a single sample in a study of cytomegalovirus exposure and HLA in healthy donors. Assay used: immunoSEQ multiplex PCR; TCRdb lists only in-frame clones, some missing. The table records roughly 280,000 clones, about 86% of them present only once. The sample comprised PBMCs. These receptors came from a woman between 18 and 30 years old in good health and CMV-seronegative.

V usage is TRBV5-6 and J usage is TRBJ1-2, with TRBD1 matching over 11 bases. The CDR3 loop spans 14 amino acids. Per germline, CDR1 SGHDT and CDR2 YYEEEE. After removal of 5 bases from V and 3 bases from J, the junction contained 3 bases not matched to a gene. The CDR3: CASRRTGGDYGYTF. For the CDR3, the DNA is TGTGCCAGCAGACGGACAGGGGGCGACTATGGCTACACCTTC.

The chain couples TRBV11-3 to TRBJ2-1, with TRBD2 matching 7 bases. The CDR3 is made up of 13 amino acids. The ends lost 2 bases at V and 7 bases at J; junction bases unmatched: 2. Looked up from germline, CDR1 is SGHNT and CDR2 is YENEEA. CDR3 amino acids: CASSLMGGNEQFF. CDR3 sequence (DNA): TGTGCCAGCAGCTTAATGGGGGGGAATGAGCAGTTCTTC.

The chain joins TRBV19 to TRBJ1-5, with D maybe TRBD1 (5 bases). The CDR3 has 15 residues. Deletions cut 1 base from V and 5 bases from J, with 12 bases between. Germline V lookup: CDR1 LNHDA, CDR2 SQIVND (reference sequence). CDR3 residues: CASSIVAGPYQPQHF. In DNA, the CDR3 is TGTGCCAGTAGTATAGTAGCAGGGCCATATCAGCCCCAGCATTTT.

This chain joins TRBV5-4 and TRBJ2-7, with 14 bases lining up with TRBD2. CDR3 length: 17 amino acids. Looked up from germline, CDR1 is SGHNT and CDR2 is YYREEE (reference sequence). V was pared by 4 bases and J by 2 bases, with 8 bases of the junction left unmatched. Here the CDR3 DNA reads TGTGCCAGCAGCCCCCCGACTAGCGGGAGGGGCCCCTACGAGCAGTACTTC. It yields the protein CASSPPTSGRGPYEQYF.

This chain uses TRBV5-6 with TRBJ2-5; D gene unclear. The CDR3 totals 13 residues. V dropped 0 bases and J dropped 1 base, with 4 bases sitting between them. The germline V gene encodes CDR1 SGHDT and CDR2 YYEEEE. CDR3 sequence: CASSLDSQETQYF. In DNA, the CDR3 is TGTGCCAGCAGCTTGGACAGCCAAGAGACCCAGTACTTC.

The CDR3 coding sequence is TGTGCCAGCAGCCCCGCCCCCGGACTAGCGGGAGGCGAGCAGTACTTC. Protein sequence: CASSPAPGLAGGEQYF. V gene TRBV7-9 combines with J gene TRBJ2-7; 14 nucleotides line up with TRBD2. V dropped 5 bases and J dropped 6; count of bases not matched to a gene: 9. The CDR3 is 16 amino acids. Germline V gene data show CDR1 as SEHNR and CDR2 as FQNEAQ (reference sequence).

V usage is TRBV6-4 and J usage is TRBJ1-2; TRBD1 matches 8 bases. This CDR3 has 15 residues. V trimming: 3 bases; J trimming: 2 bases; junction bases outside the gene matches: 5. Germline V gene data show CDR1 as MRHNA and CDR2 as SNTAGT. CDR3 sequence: CASSERTGPNYGYTF. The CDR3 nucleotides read TGTGCCAGCAGTGAGAGGACAGGGCCCAACTATGGCTACACCTTC.

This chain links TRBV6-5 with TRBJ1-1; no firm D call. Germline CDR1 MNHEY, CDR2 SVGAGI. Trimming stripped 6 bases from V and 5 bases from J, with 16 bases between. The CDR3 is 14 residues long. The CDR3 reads CASSPPAAGTEAFF. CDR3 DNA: TGTGCCAGCAGCCCCCCCGCAGCGGGGACTGAAGCTTTCTTT.

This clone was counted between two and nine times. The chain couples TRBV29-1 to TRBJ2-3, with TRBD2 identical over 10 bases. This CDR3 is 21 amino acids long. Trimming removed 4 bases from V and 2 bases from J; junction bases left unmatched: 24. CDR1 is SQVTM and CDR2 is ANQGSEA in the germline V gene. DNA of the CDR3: TGCAGCGTTGTTTTGTCCCCTCCAAAGACTAGCGGGCCGACTTTCACAGATACGCAGTATTTT. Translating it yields CSVVLSPPKTSGPTFTDTQYF.

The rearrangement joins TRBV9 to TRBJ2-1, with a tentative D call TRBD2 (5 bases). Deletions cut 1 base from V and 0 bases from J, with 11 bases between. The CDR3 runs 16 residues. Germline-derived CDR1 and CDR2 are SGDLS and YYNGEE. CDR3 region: CASSVPSSSSYNEQFF. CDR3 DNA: TGTGCCAGCAGCGTACCTAGCTCGAGCTCCTACAATGAGCAGTTCTTC.

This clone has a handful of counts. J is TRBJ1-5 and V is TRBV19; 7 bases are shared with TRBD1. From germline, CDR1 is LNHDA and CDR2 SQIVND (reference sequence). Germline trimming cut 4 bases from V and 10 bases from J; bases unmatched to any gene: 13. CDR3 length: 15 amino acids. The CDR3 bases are TGTGCCAGTAGTAAGTCCGCGGACAGGCGGATTCCCCAGCATTTT. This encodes CASSKSADRRIPQHF.

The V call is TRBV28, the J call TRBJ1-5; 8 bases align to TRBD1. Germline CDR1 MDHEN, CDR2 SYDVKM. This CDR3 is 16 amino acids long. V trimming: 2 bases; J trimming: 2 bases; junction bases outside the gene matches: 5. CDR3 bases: TGTGCCAGCAGTTTACTGACAGGGGAGGGCAATCAGCCCCAGCATTTT. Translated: CASSLLTGEGNQPQHF.

The chain's CDR3 is CASSPRQGESDTQYF. Written as DNA, the CDR3 is TGTGCCAGTAGTCCCCGACAGGGGGAATCAGATACGCAGTATTTT. V and J are TRBV19 and TRBJ2-3, with 9 bases aligning to TRBD1. CDR1 is LNHDA and CDR2 is SQIVND in the germline V gene (reference sequence). The V and J ends lost 5 bases and 4 bases, in that order; junction bases with no gene match: 7. The CDR3 loop spans 15 amino acids.

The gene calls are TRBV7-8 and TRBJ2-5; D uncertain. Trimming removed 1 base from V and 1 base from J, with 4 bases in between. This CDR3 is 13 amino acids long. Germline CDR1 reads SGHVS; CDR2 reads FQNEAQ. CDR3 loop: CASSLGLQETQYF. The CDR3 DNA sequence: TGTGCCAGCAGCTTAGGACTCCAAGAGACCCAGTACTTC.

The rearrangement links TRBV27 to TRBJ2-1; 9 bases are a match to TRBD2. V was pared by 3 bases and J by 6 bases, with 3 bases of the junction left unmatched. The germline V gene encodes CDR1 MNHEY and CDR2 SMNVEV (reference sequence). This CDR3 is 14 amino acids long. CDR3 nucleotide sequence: TGTGCCAGCAGTTTTGCGGGGGGGACCAATGAGCAGTTCTTC. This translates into CASSFAGGTNEQFF.

The CDR3 is CAWAETGGPQHF. CDR3 in DNA: TGTGCCTGGGCCGAGACCGGAGGGCCCCAGCATTTT. The V gene is TRBV30, the J gene TRBJ1-5; D unclear. The germline CDR1 and CDR2 sequences are GTSNPN and SVGIG (reference sequence). The CDR3 covers 12 residues. The ends were cut back, 5 bases at V and 9 bases at J, with 14 bases in the middle.

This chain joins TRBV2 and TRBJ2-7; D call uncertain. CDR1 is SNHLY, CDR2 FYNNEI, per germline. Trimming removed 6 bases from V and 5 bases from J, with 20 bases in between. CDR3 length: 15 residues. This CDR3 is CASSPESLFPNEQYF. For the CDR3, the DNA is TGTGCCAGCAGCCCCGAGTCCCTCTTTCCCAACGAGCAGTACTTC.

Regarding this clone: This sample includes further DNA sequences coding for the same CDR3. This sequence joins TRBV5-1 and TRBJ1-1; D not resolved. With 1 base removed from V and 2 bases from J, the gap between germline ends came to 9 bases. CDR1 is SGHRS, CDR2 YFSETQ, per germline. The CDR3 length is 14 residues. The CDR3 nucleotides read TGCGCCAGCAGCTTGTCTGGGCGCAACACTGAAGCTTTCTTT. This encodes CASSLSGRNTEAFF. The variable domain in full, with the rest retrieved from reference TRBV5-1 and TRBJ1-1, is KAGVTQTPRYLIKTRGQQVTLSCSPISGHRSVSWYQQTPGQGLQFLFEYFSETQRNKGNFPGRFSGRQFSNSRSEMNVSTLELGDSALYLCASSLSGRNTEAFFGQGTRLTVV.

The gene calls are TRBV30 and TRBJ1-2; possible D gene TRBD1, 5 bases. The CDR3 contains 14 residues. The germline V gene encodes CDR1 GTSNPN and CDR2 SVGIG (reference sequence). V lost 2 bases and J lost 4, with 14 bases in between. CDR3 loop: CAWSPGRGFYGYTF. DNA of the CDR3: TGTGCCTGGAGTCCAGGGCGGGGGTTCTATGGCTACACCTTC.

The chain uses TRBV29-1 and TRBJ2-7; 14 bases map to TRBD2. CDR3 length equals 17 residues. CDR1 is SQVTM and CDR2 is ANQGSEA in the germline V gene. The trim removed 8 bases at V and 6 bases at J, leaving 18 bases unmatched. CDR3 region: CSFRGTSGRATTAEQYF. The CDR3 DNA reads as TGCAGCTTCCGAGGGACTAGCGGGAGAGCTACTACAGCCGAGCAGTACTTC.